Below, one TCR beta chain is given with its context. Its antigen remains unidentified. The CDR3 measures 15 amino acids from cysteine to phenylalanine. Only the protein is on record. The germline V gene specifies SGHTA as CDR1 and FQGNSA as CDR2. This record comes from a study of monozygotic twins with inflammatory bowel disease (dated by TCRdb to between 2018 and 2021). Regarding the complete study: The complete study included roughly 30 monozygotic twin pairs: 19 IBD-discordant Danish pairs and nine German pairs, of which four were IBD-concordant and five were IBD-discordant. Each individual had, on average, about 151 000 unique TCRalpha sequences and 181 000 unique TCRbeta sequences available for analysis. The search for disease-associated traits relied mainly on comparing, within discordant pairs, IBD patients with their genetically identical healthy co-twins.

What the study reported, not specific to this receptor: A decrease in TCRbeta repertoire diversity, as measured by inverse Simpson index, was observed in IBD patients compared with their healthy co-twins. The analysis was unable to tell different T cell subtypes apart. Compared with healthy twins, IBD patients shared fewer clonotypes with other individuals, and the difference was most pronounced in patients with signs of disease activity. Concordant and discordant twins showed no difference in repertoire similarity, possibly because of limited statistical power. No single strong signal or clonotype linked to IBD turned up in the results, so the idea that one exists was not supported. Because patients received different immunosuppressive treatments, the repertoires may have picked up extra background noise and variability between individuals.

Libraries were made using 5' RACE. Preparation of each TCR library used 3,000 to 4,000 ng of total RNA. For each sample, cDNA was synthesized in eight separate reactions using SMARTScribe reverse transcriptase. During cDNA synthesis, template switching introduced unique molecular identifiers that contained a 6-nucleotide sample barcode. Amplification of TCRalpha and TCRbeta cDNA involved two nested PCRs of 16 and 9 cycles, and each PCR was followed by bead purification. Before amplification, the cDNA was treated with uracil DNA-glycosylase and purified using the QIAquick PCR purification kit. The second PCR added Illumina TruSeq-compatible adapters along with sample-specific barcodes. TapeStation and Qubit were used to check library quality and concentration, and 4.5 to 5 ng of each library was pooled. Sequencing of pooled libraries was carried out on an Illumina HiSeq2500 single-index Rapid Run using 2 x 100 bp reads and custom sequencing primers. As for the original processing: PCR and sequencing errors were corrected by UMI-based consensus assembly using MiGEC version 1.2.6. MiXCR version 2.1.1 was used to carry out V(D)J alignment, clonotype assembly and CDR3 extraction. To normalise gene usage, clonotype sharing and MAIT/NKT TCR abundance, the analysis used the top 1000, 10 000 and 20 000 clonotypes per sample. Diversity was computed as the inverse Simpson index with the vegan R package after downsampling to 27 000 UMIs. Paired Mann-Whitney U tests were applied to discordant twin pairs, and Benjamini-Hochberg correction was used for multiple testing. After reprocessing by TCRdb, each CDR3 protein sequence is one entry, and no DNA is given. The V and J calls were determined by TCRdb, not by the authors. The sample table on file contains 88,000 or so distinct CDR3 sequences. The ten top clones hold around 7% of the sample.

From each donor, a 2.5 ml peripheral blood sample was drawn into PAXgene tubes and stored at -80 degrees C. Total RNA was isolated from whole blood with the PAXgene blood miRNA kit on an automated QIAcube, without T cell sorting. Peripheral blood from monozygotic twin pairs, either concordant or discordant for inflammatory bowel disease, underwent deep TCRalpha and TCRbeta repertoire profiling that used unique molecular barcoding. Smoking habits were recorded for all twin pairs, and individuals were classified as current, former or never smokers. The rearranged chain carries TRBV7-2 and TRBJ1-2; the D call from TCRdb, TRBD1, cannot be confirmed without DNA. Sequenced material: blood. The clonotype was recovered from a human donor with ulcerative colitis or Crohn's disease, or a healthy co-twin of an affected twin (not recorded which). The CDR3 here reads CASSSMGGGNYGYTF.